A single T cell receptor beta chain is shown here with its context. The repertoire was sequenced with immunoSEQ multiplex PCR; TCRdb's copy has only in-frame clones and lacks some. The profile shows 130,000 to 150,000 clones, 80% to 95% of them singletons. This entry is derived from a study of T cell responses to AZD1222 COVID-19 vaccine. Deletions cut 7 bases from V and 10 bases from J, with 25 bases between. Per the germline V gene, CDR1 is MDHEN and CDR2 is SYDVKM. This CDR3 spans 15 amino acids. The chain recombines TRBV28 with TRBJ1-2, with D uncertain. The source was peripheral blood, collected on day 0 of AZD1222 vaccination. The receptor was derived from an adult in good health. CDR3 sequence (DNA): TGTGCCAGCACTAAACCCCGGGTATCCGTTTCGGTCTACACCTTC. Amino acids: CASTKPRVSVSVYTF.